Below, 4 T cell receptor beta chains from the same sample are listed, as sequenced in a study of blood T cell repertoires in COVID-19. This table comes from immunoSEQ multiplex PCR, and its TCRdb copy is limited to in-frame clones, with some not included. The profile shows 200,000 to 250,000 clones, roughly 89% of them singletons. The sequenced material came from PBMCs or T cells enriched from blood (not recorded which). The source is a woman aged 30 to 39 with acute COVID-19.

V is TRBV2 and J is TRBJ2-1; D is possibly TRBD2 (6 bases). The V end lost 8 bases, the J end lost 5 bases, and 13 bases lay between the germline ends. Germline lookup yields CDR1 SNHLY and CDR2 FYNNEI. This CDR3 is 13 amino acids long. CDR3 region: CASEGGWDNEQFF. The CDR3 DNA follows: TGTGCCAGCGAGGGAGGCTGGGACAATGAGCAGTTCTTC.

The chain carries TRBV7-2 and TRBJ1-4, with no clear D. The CDR3 totals 14 residues. The germline V gene encodes CDR1 SGHTA and CDR2 FQGNSA. V was pared by 2 bases and J by 3 bases, with 7 bases between. The CDR3 is CASSLNFANEKLFF. CDR3 sequence (DNA): TGTGCCAGCAGCTTAAACTTCGCTAATGAAAAACTGTTTTTT.

The chain joins TRBV29-1 to TRBJ2-3; 11 nucleotides line up with TRBD2. Trimming took 8 bases from V and 6 from J; bases not matched to a gene: 4. CDR1 and CDR2 from the germline V gene are SQVTM and ANQGSEA. The CDR3 totals 12 residues. CDR3 region: CSFSGGADTQYF. The CDR3 coding sequence is TGCAGCTTTAGCGGGGGGGCGGATACGCAGTATTTT.

The genes are TRBV6-2 or TRBV6-3 and TRBJ2-3; 15 nucleotides match TRBD2. The V gene's germline CDR1 is MNHEY and CDR2 SVGEGT. This CDR3 comprises 18 residues. Germline trimming cut 1 base from V and 3 bases from J; bases unmatched to any gene: 5. CDR3 coding DNA: TGTGCCAGCAGTTACTACCCTGGACTAGCGGGGGGGACAGATACGCAGTATTTT. It codes for CASSYYPGLAGGTDTQYF.